One and the same sample provided the 18 T cell receptor beta chains below, sequenced in a study of T cells after yellow fever vaccination. One entry per CDR3 protein results from TCRdb running MiXCR on the 5' RACE reads. The sample lists a few hundred thousand distinct CDR3 sequences, 8.7% occurring once. Sequenced material: PBMCs, taken on the day of the first yellow fever vaccination. Receptors originate from a man aged 18 to 30 who received the YFV17D yellow fever vaccine.

This clonotype was found many times. The rearrangement joins TRBV9 to TRBJ1-2; TRBD1 is a possible D gene (6 bases). CDR3 length equals 13 residues. V shed 0 bases and J shed 3 bases, with 6 bases lying between them. Germline values: CDR1 SGDLS, CDR2 YYNGEE. In nucleotides, the CDR3 is TGTGCCAGCAGCGTAGCAGGGGACTATGGCTACACCTTC. Amino acids: CASSVAGDYGYTF.

This clonotype was counted only a few times. This CDR3 reads CASSLGGAGGPFGELFF. The CDR3 nucleotides read TGTGCCAGCAGTTTAGGTGGAGCGGGGGGGCCATTCGGGGAGCTGTTTTTT. J is TRBJ2-2 and V is TRBV12-3 or TRBV12-4; 10 bases are a match to TRBD2. The CDR3 length is 17 residues. Unmatched junction bases numbered 9, after V lost 1 base and J lost 7 bases.

This chain links TRBV10-3 with TRBJ1-5, with unresolved D. Trimming cost V 5 bases and J 3 bases, with 5 bases left between them. Germline V CDR1 and CDR2: ENHRY, SYGVKD. This CDR3 has 12 residues. CDR3 loop: CAISPNNQPQHF. Here the CDR3 DNA reads TGTGCCATCAGTCCGAACAATCAGCCCCAGCATTTT.

This clonotype was seen repeatedly, ten times or more. This chain links TRBV12-3 or TRBV12-4 with TRBJ1-2; no clear D. The V end lost 3 bases, the J end lost 2 bases, and 4 bases lay between the germline ends. CDR3 length equals 12 residues. In nucleotides, the CDR3 is TGTGCCAGCAGTTTTGGAAACTATGGCTACACCTTC. This sequence encodes CASSFGNYGYTF.

The chain couples TRBV5-1 to TRBJ1-1, with a weak D call TRBD1 (5 bases). Trimming stripped 2 bases from V and 0 bases from J, with 11 bases between. There are 15 residues in the CDR3. Germline V gives CDR1 SGHRS, CDR2 YFSETQ. CDR3 nucleotides: TGCGCCAGCAGCTTACCCGGGGCCATGAACACTGAAGCTTTCTTT. Its protein product is CASSLPGAMNTEAFF.

This clonotype was picked up a small number of times. The gene calls are TRBV7-2 and TRBJ2-1; TRBD1 aligns across 7 bases. Germline V gives CDR1 SGHTA, CDR2 FQGNSA. V was pared by 3 bases and J by 12 bases, with 11 bases of the junction left unmatched. The CDR3 consists of 14 residues. CDR3 DNA sequence: TGTGCCAGCAGCTTTGGGCGGACAGGTGGCGTGCAGTTCTTC. Protein sequence: CASSFGRTGGVQFF.

This clonotype was counted a few times. CDR3 nucleotide sequence: TGTGCCAGCAGCCCTAGGGACAATGAGCAGTTCTTC. The encoded protein is CASSPRDNEQFF. The V call is TRBV6-6, the J call TRBJ2-1, with D uncertain. V was clipped by 6 bases and J by 5 bases, with 8 bases between them. The CDR3 has 12 residues. CDR1 is MNHNY, CDR2 SVGAGI, per germline (reference sequence).

This clonotype showed up many times. The V call is TRBV6-1, the J call TRBJ2-2; D could derive from TRBD1 or TRBD2 (5 bases each). The ends were cut back, 5 bases at V and 6 bases at J, with 16 bases in the middle. Germline CDR1 reads MNHNS; CDR2 reads SASEGT. The length of the CDR3 is 15 residues. CDR3: CASSPGPLGAGELFF. DNA of the CDR3: TGTGCCAGCAGTCCGGGACCCCTGGGTGCCGGGGAGCTGTTTTTT.

In this sample, this clonotype turned up a few times. This chain connects TRBV19 to TRBJ2-1; 8 bases match TRBD2. This CDR3 has 16 residues. The ends lost 5 bases at V and 2 bases at J; junction bases unmatched: 8. Germline CDR1 LNHDA, CDR2 SQIVND (reference sequence). The CDR3 protein is CASSPSLAVAYNEQFF. DNA for the CDR3: TGTGCCAGTAGTCCATCACTAGCGGTGGCCTACAATGAGCAGTTCTTC.

This chain connects TRBV4-2 to TRBJ2-3; 8 bases fit TRBD2. Germline CDR1 LGHNA, CDR2 YNFKEQ. This CDR3 spans 17 amino acids. V was pared by 4 bases and J by 3 bases, with 12 bases of the junction left unmatched. As DNA, the CDR3 is TGTGCCAGCAGCCCCGGGGGGCGGGGGGCCTGGACAGATACGCAGTATTTT. It yields the protein CASSPGGRGAWTDTQYF.

This clonotype occurred many times. The CDR3 DNA reads TGTGCCAGCAGCTTAGTGTGGGGGGGAAGCGGGGAGCTGTTTTTT. This gives the protein CASSLVWGGSGELFF. The V and J genes are TRBV7-2 and TRBJ2-2, with 7 bases fitting TRBD2. This CDR3 spans 15 amino acids. CDR1 and CDR2 from the germline V gene are SGHTA and FQGNSA. J lost 7 bases, V lost 1 base, and 6 bases had no gene match.

The V call is TRBV11-2, the J call TRBJ2-2, with TRBD2 identical over 10 bases. CDR1 and CDR2 from the germline V gene are SGHAT and FQNNGV. The CDR3 sequence is 16 residues long. Germline trimming cut 5 bases from V and 7 bases from J; bases unmatched to any gene: 10. CDR3 sequence: CASSRSLAGTDGELFF. The DNA for the CDR3 is TGTGCCAGCAGCCGGTCACTAGCGGGGACAGACGGGGAGCTGTTTTTT.

This clonotype was seen more than once but under ten times. The chain combines TRBV2 with TRBJ2-5; D possibly corresponds to TRBD2 (6 bases). V shed 7 bases and J shed 5 bases, with 17 bases lying between them. Germline V gene sequence: CDR1 SNHLY, CDR2 FYNNEI. CDR3 length: 14 residues. CDR3: CASNPVGGSETQYF. The CDR3 nucleotides are TGTGCCAGCAACCCCGTCGGGGGAAGTGAGACCCAGTACTTC. The whole variable domain, filled in from reference TRBV2 and TRBJ2-5, reads EPEVTQTPSHQVTQMGQEVILRCVPISNHLYFYWYRQILGQKVEFLVSFYNNEISEKSEIFDDQFSVERPDGSNFTLKIRSTKLEDSAMYFCASNPVGGSETQYFGPGTRLLVL.

This clonotype came up a few times. The J gene is TRBJ2-1, the V gene TRBV2; D unresolved. This CDR3 has 14 residues. V lost 3 bases and J 0 bases, leaving 6 bases between the germline ends. CDR1 and CDR2 (germline): SNHLY, FYNNEI. For the CDR3, the DNA is TGTGCCAGCAGTGAGCTATCCTCCTACAATGAGCAGTTCTTC. Protein product: CASSELSSYNEQFF.

This clonotype was counted ten times or more. V gene TRBV29-1 combines with J gene TRBJ2-1; TRBD1 matches 9 bases. Germline V gene lookup returns CDR1 SQVTM and CDR2 ANQGSEA. Losses at the gene ends were 2 bases for V and 5 bases for J; bases not matched to a gene: 1. CDR3 length equals 13 residues. The CDR3 here is CSVEWTGDNEQFF. DNA of the CDR3: TGCAGCGTTGAATGGACAGGGGACAATGAGCAGTTCTTC.

This clonotype has only a few counts. The J gene is TRBJ2-5, the V gene TRBV20-1; D tentatively reads TRBD1 or TRBD2 (5 bases each). The CDR3 spans 15 residues. V was cut by 2 bases and J by 0 bases, with 13 bases left in between. Per germline, CDR1 DFQATT and CDR2 SNEGSKA (reference sequence). CDR3 in amino acids: CSARTSGTYQETQYF. The DNA of the CDR3 is TGCAGTGCTAGAACCTCCGGGACCTACCAAGAGACCCAGTACTTC.

Only a few counts were recorded for this clonotype. The chain recombines TRBV7-2 with TRBJ2-7, with TRBD1 as a possible D gene (6 bases). From germline, CDR1 is SGHTA and CDR2 FQGNSA. The CDR3 loop spans 15 amino acids. V lost 5 bases and J lost 3, with 17 bases in between. DNA for the CDR3: TGTGCCAGCAGCCCCCGGAGGACAGATCGCTACGAGCAGTACTTC. Its translation: CASSPRRTDRYEQYF.

The rearrangement joins TRBV15 to TRBJ2-6, with D possibly being TRBD1 (5 bases). Trimming took 4 bases from V and 2 from J, leaving 18 bases between them. Germline V gives CDR1 LNHNV, CDR2 YYDKDF (reference sequence). The CDR3 is made up of 18 amino acids. CDR3 in DNA: TGTGCCACCAGCAACCCGACAGCCCAGATCGCTGGGGCCAACGTCCTGACTTTC. Its protein product is CATSNPTAQIAGANVLTF.